This T cell receptor (beta chain) emerged from a study of blood T cell repertoires in COVID-19. Study-level information: Samples of COVID-19 (acute and convalescent) were obtained from the United States, Italy and Spain. In each case, the material was cDNA or gDNA derived from T cells, B-cell-depleted T cells, or PBMCs.

As processed by the authors: The assay estimated nucleated cells by amplifying reference gene primers. Sequencing used immunoSEQ multiplex PCR; TCRdb keeps in-frame clones, though not all of them. V and J calls and clone size are those listed in that table; D and trimming were worked out from the DNA. This sample yields over 250,000 clones, of which 70% to 80% are seen a single time; around 3.4% belongs to the top ten. Sequencing used peripheral blood. The receptor was isolated from a woman older than 75 with acute or convalescent COVID-19.

The CDR3 region is CASRVTVAIEKLFF. The CDR3 bases are TGCGCCAGCCGAGTGACAGTCGCGATTGAAAAACTGTTTTTT. This sequence joins TRBV5-1 and TRBJ1-4; the D gene is possibly TRBD1 (5 bases). The CDR3 consists of 14 residues. Per germline, CDR1 SGHRS and CDR2 YFSETQ. With 7 bases removed from V and 7 bases from J, the gap between germline ends came to 17 bases.